The subject of this entry is one T cell receptor beta chain. As processed by the authors: Cell counts per sample came from amplifying reference gene primers. Data came from immunoSEQ multiplex PCR; TCRdb stores just in-frame clones and leaves some out. Clone size and the V and J calls come from that table; the DNA yielded D and trimming. Among about 130,000 clones, roughly 80% were seen once, and the ten largest hold approximately 12%. The CDR3 extends over 14 amino acids. The germline gives CDR1 SEHNR, CDR2 FQNEAQ (reference sequence). Trimming left V 5 bases short and J 5 bases short, with 16 bases between. The sample belongs to a study of blood T cell repertoires in COVID-19. Across the study: Whether acute or convalescent, the COVID-19 samples came from the United States, Italy and Spain. T cells, B-cell-depleted T cells, or PBMCs supplied cDNA or gDNA.

The specimen was peripheral blood. The sequence was collected from a woman aged 60-75 years with acute or convalescent COVID-19. The rearrangement joins TRBV7-9 to TRBJ2-7; weak D call: TRBD1 (6 bases). CDR3 nucleotide sequence: TGTGCCAGCAGCCCCTCAGGACAGCCCAACGAGCAGTACGTC. Its protein is CASSPSGQPNEQYV.